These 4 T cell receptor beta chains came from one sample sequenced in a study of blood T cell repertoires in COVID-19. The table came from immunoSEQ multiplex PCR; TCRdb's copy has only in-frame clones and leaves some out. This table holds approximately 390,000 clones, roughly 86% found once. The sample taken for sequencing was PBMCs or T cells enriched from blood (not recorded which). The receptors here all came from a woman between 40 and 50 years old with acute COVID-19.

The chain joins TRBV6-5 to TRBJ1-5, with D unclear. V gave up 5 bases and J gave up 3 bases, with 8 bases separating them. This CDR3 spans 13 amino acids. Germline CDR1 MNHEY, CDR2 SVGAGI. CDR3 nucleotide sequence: TGTGCCAGCAGTCAGACACCCAATCAGCCCCAGCATTTT. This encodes CASSQTPNQPQHF.

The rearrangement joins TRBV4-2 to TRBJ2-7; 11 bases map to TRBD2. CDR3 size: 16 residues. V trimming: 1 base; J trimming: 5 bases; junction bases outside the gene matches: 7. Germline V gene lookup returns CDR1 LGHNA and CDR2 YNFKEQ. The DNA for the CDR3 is TGTGCCAGCAGCCAAGTTATAGCGGGGGGGCCCCACGAGCAGTACTTC. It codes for CASSQVIAGGPHEQYF.

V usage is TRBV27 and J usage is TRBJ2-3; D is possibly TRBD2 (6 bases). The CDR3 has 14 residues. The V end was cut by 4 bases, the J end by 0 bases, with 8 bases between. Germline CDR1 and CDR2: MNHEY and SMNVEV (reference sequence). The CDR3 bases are TGTGCCAGCAGTTGGAGCGGGAGCACAGATACGCAGTATTTT. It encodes CASSWSGSTDTQYF.

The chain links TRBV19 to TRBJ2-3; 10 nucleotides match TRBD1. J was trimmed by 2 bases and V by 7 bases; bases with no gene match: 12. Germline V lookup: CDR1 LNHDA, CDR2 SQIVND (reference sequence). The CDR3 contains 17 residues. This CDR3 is CASNTPGQGSHTDTQYF. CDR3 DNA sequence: TGTGCCAGTAATACTCCGGGACAGGGGAGCCACACAGATACGCAGTATTTT.